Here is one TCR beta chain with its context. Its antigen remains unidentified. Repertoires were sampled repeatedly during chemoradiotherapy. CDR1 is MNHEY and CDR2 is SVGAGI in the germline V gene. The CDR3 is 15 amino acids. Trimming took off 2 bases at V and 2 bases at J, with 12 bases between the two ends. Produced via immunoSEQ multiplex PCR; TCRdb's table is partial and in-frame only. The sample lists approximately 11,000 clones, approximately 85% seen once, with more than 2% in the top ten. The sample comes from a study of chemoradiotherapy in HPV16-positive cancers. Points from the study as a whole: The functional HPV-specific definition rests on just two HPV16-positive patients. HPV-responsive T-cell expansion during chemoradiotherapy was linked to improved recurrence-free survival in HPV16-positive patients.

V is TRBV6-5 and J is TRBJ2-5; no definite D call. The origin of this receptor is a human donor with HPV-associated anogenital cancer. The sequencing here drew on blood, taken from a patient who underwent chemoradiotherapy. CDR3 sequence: CASSYTETEQETQYF. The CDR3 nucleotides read TGTGCCAGCAGTTACACCGAGACTGAACAAGAGACCCAGTACTTC.